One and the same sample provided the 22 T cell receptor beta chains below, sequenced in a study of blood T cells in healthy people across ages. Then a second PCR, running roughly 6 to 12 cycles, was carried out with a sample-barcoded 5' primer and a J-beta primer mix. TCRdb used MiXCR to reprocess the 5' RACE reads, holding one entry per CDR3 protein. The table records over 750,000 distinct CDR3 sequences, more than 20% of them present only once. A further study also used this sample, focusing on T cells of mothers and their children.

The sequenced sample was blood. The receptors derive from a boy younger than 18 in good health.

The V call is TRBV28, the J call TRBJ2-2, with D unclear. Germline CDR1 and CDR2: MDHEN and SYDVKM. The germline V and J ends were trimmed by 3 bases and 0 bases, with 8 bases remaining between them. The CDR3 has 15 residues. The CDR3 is CASSFSRANTGELFF. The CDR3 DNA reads TGTGCCAGCAGTTTCTCACGCGCGAACACCGGGGAGCTGTTTTTT.

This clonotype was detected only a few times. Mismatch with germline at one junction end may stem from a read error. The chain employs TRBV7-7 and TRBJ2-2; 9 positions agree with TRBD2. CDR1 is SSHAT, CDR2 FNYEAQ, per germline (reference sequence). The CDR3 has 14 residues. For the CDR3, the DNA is TGTGCTAGCAGACGACTAGCGGACACCGGGGAGCTGTTTTTT. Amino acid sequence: CASRRLADTGELFF.

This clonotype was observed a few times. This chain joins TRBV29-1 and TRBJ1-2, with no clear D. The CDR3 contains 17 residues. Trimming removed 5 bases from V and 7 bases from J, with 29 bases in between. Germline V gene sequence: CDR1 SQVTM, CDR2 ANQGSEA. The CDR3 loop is CSVTKTPAGIGRFGYTF. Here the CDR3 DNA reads TGCAGCGTTACTAAAACACCAGCCGGGATCGGCAGGTTTGGCTACACCTTC.

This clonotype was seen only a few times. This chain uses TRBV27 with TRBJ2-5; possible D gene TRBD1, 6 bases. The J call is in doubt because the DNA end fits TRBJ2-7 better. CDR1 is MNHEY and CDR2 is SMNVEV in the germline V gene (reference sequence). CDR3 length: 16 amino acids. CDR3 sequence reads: CASSLSRDTQSYEQYF. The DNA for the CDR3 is TGTGCCAGCAGTTTATCCCGGGACACCCAGTCCTACGAGCAGTACTTC.

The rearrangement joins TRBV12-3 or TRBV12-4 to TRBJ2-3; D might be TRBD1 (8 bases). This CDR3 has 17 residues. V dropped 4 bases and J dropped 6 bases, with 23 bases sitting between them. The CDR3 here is CASSSPTDRGGRDTQYF. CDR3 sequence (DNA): TGTGCCAGCAGTTCTCCCACTGACAGGGGAGGGAGGGATACGCAGTATTTT.

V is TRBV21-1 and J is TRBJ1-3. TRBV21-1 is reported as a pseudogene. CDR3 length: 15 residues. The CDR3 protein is CASNKGDLSGNTIYF. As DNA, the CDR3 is TGTGCCAGCAACAAAGGAGACTTATCTGGAAACACCATATATTTT.

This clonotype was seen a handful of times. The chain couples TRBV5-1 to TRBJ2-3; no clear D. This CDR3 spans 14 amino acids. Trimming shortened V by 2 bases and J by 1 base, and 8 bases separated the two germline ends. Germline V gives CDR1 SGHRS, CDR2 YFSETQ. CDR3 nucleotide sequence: TGCGCCAGCAGCTTCGCGGAAGGCACAGATACGCAGTATTTT. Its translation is CASSFAEGTDTQYF. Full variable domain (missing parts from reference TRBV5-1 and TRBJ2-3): KAGVTQTPRYLIKTRGQQVTLSCSPISGHRSVSWYQQTPGQGLQFLFEYFSETQRNKGNFPGRFSGRQFSNSRSEMNVSTLELGDSALYLCASSFAEGTDTQYFGPGTRLTVL.

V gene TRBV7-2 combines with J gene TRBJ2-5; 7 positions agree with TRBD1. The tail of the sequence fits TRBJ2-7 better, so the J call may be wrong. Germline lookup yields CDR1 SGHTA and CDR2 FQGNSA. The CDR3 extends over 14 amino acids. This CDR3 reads CASSYYRGSYEQYF. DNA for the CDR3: TGTGCCAGCAGCTACTACAGGGGCTCCTACGAGCAGTACTTC.

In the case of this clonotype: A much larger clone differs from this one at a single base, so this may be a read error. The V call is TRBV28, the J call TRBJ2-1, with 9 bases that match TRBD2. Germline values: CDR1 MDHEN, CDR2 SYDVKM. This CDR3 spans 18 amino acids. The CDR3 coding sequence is TGTGCCAGCAGTTTGTATCTGCGGGAGGGCAGCTCCTACAATAAGCAGTTCTTC. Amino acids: CASSLYLREGSSYNKQFF.

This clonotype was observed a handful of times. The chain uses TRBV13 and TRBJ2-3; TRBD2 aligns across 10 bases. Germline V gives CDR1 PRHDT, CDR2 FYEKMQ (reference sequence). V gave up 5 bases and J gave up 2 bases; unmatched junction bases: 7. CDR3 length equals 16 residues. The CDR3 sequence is CASSVKAGGLTDTQYF. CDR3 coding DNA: TGTGCCAGCAGCGTGAAAGCGGGGGGGCTCACAGATACGCAGTATTTT.

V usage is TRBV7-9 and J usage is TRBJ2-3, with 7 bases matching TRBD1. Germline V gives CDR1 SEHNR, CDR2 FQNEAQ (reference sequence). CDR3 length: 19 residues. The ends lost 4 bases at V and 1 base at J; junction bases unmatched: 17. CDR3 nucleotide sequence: TGTGCCAGCAGCTCGACAGGGCGTAGTAGGACCCTACGCACAGATACGCAGTATTTT. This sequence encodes CASSSTGRSRTLRTDTQYF.

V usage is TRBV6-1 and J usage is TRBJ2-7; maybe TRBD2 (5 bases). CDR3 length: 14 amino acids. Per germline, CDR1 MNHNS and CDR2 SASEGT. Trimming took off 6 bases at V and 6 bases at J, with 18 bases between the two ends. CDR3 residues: CASRSSGPYTEQYF. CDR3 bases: TGTGCCAGCAGATCGAGCGGACCATACACCGAGCAGTACTTC.

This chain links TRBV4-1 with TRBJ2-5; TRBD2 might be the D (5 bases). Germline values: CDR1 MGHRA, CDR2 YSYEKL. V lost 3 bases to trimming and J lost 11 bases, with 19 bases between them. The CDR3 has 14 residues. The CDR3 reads CASSQDFGLMEQYF. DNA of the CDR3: TGCGCCAGCAGCCAGGACTTCGGGCTTATGGAGCAGTACTTC.

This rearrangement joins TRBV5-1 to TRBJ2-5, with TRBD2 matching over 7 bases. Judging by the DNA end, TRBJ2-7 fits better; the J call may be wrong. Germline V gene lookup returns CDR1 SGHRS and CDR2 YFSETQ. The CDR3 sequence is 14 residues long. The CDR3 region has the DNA TGCGCCAGCAGCTTCAGCGGGGTACCCTACGAGCAGTACTTC. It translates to CASSFSGVPYEQYF.

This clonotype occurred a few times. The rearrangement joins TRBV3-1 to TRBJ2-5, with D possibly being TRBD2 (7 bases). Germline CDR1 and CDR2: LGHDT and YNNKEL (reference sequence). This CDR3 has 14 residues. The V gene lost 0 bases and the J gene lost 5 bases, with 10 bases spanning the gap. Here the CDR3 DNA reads TGTGCCAGCAGCCAAGAGGGGGGGCGGGAGACCCAGTACTTC. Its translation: CASSQEGGRETQYF.

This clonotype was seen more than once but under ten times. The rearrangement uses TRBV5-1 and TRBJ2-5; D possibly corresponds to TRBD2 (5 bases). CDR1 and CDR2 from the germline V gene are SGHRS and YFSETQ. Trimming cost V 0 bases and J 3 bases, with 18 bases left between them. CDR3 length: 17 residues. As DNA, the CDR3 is TGCGCCAGCAGCTTGGGAGTCGGGCGGGTAGGAAAAGAGACCCAGTACTTC. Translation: CASSLGVGRVGKETQYF.

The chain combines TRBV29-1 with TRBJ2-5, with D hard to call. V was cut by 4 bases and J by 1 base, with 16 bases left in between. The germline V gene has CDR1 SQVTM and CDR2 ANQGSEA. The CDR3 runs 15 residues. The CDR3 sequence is CSVGPSSSSQETQYF. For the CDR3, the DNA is TGCAGCGTTGGCCCCTCCTCAAGTTCCCAAGAGACCCAGTACTTC.

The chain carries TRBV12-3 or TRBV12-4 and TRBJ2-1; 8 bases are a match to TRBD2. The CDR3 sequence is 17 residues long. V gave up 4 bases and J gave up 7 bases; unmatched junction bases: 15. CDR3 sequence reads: CASSSEAGATGANEQFF. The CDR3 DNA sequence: TGTGCCAGCAGTTCAGAAGCGGGGGCAACGGGGGCGAATGAGCAGTTCTTC.

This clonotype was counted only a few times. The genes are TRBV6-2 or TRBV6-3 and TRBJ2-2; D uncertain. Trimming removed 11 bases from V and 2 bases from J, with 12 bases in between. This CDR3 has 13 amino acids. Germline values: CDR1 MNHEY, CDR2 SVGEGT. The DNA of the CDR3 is TGTGCCGCCCTGTTGCCTAACACCGGGGAGCTGTTTTTT. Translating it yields CAALLPNTGELFF.

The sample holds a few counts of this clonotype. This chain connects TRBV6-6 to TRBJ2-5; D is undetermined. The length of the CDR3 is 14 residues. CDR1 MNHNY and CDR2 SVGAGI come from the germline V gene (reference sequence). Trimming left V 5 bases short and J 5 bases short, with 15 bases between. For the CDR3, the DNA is TGTGCCAGCAGTCCCATGAATGGGTGGGAGACCCAGTACTTC. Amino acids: CASSPMNGWETQYF.

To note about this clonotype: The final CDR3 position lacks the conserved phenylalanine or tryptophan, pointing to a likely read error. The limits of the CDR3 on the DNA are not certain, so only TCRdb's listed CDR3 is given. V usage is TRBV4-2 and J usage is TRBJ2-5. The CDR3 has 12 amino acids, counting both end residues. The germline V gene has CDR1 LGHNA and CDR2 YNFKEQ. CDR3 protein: CASSQGDETQDI.

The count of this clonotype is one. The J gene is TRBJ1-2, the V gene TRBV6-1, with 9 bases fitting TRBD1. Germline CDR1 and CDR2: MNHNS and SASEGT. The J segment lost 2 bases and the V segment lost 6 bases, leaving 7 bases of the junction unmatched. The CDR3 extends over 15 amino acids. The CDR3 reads CASRSLQGANYGYTF. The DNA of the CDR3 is TGTGCCAGCAGATCCCTACAGGGGGCCAACTATGGCTACACCTTC.